This entry lists 6 T cell receptor beta chains sequenced from one sample in a study of blood T cell repertoires in COVID-19. The repertoire was sequenced with immunoSEQ multiplex PCR; TCRdb's copy has only in-frame clones and lacks some. The data contain 87,000 or so clones, around 87% of them singletons. Source material: peripheral blood. The source of these receptors is a woman between 45 and 65 years old with active or convalescent COVID-19.

The V and J genes are TRBV11-2 and TRBJ1-1; D might be TRBD1 (6 bases). The V gene's germline CDR1 is SGHAT and CDR2 FQNNGV. The CDR3 sequence is 15 residues long. V was shortened by 0 bases and J by 6 bases, with 14 bases between the two germline ends. CDR3 amino acids: CASSLDPDRRAEAFF. CDR3 coding DNA: TGTGCCAGCAGCTTAGATCCCGACAGGCGGGCTGAAGCTTTCTTT.

The chain recombines TRBV4-2 with TRBJ1-1, with a possible D match to TRBD1 (5 bases). This CDR3 has 14 residues. Germline CDR1 and CDR2: LGHNA and YNFKEQ. V lost 8 bases and J 0 bases, leaving 13 bases between the germline ends. The CDR3 DNA reads TGTGCCAGCGGTCGGCAGGGAATGAACACTGAAGCTTTCTTT. Its protein product is CASGRQGMNTEAFF.

The genes are TRBV4-1 and TRBJ1-5; D might be TRBD1 (6 bases). Germline CDR1 MGHRA, CDR2 YSYEKL. Trimming pared 0 bases from V and 11 bases from J, leaving 20 bases between. CDR3 length equals 16 residues. As DNA, the CDR3 is TGCGCCAGCAGCCAAGATAAAGAAGGCAGGGGTATGGCCCAGCATTTT. Its translation: CASSQDKEGRGMAQHF.

CDR3 nucleotide sequence: TGTGCCAGCAGCTTAGACACTACGTGGCAGACCCAGTACTTC. Amino acid sequence: CASSLDTTWQTQYF. The chain couples TRBV7-8 to TRBJ2-5; D is unclear. Trimming removed 1 base at V and 6 bases at J, with 12 bases between. The CDR3 loop spans 14 amino acids. Per the germline V gene, CDR1 is SGHVS and CDR2 is FQNEAQ.

The V gene is TRBV12-3 or TRBV12-4, the J gene TRBJ1-5; no clear D. The CDR3 loop spans 12 amino acids. Trimming pared 3 bases from V and 7 bases from J, leaving 7 bases between. The CDR3 loop is CASSFRGQPQHF. CDR3 nucleotides: TGTGCCAGCAGTTTCCGAGGACAGCCCCAGCATTTT.

The rearrangement links TRBV6-6 to TRBJ2-3, with 10 bases that match TRBD1. Unmatched junction bases numbered 19, after V lost 6 bases and J lost 1 base. CDR1 MNHNY and CDR2 SVGAGI come from the germline V gene (reference sequence). The length of the CDR3 is 20 residues. The CDR3 reads CASSHRVTGGASFGTDTQYF. As DNA, the CDR3 is TGTGCCAGCAGCCACCGGGTGACAGGGGGCGCATCGTTCGGCACAGATACGCAGTATTTT.